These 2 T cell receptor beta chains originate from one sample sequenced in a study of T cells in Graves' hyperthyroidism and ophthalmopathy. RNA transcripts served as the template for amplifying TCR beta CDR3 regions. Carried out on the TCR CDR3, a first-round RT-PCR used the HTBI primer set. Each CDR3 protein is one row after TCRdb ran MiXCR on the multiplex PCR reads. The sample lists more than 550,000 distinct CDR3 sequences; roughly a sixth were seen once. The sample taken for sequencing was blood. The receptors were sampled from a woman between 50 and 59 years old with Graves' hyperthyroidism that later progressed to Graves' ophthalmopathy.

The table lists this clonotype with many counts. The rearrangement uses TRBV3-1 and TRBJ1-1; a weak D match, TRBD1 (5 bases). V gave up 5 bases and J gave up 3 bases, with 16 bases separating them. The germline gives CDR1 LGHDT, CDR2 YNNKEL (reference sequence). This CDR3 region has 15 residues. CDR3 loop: CASSSRPGGDTEAFF. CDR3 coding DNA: TGTGCCAGCAGCAGCCGCCCGGGAGGGGACACTGAAGCTTTCTTT.

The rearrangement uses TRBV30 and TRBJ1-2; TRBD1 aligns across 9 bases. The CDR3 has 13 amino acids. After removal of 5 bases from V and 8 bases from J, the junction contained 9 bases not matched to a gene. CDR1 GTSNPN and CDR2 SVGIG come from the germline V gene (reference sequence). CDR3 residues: CAWAGGQGVGYTF. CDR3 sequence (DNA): TGTGCCTGGGCCGGGGGACAGGGTGTCGGCTACACCTTC.